This paragraph covers one T cell receptor (beta chain) sequence. The sample is drawn from a study of control samples from healthy donors and cancer patients. CDR1 and CDR2 (germline): SGHNT, YYREEE (reference sequence). V dropped 3 bases and J dropped 6 bases, with 7 bases sitting between them. The CDR3 totals 12 residues. Produced via immunoSEQ multiplex PCR; TCRdb's table is partial and in-frame only. Among more than 150,000 clones listed, roughly 92% were seen once. This TCR derives from a man aged 50 or older in good health. V and J are TRBV5-4 and TRBJ1-5; D remains unclear. The sample comprised blood. The CDR3 sequence is CASSSDFQPQHF. CDR3 in DNA: TGTGCCAGCAGCTCCGACTTTCAGCCCCAGCATTTT. Full variable domain (rest looked up from reference TRBV5-4 and TRBJ1-5): ETGVTQSPTHLIKTRGQQVTLRCSSQSGHNTVSWYQQALGQGPQFIFQYYREEENGRGNFPPRFSGLQFPNYSSELNVNALELDDSALYLCASSSDFQPQHFGDGTRLSIL.